This T cell receptor beta chain was identified during a study of radiotherapy plus CTLA-4 blockade in lung cancer. Study-wide context: Roughly 17% of patients responded objectively, and around 32% achieved disease control.

Clones were read by immunoSEQ multiplex PCR, and TCRdb kept only the in-frame ones, dropping some. The sample has approximately 33,000 clones, 60% to 80% seen once. The CDR3 totals 14 residues. Trimming took off 4 bases at V and 2 bases at J, with 12 bases between the two ends. Per the germline V gene, CDR1 is SGHNT and CDR2 is YYREEE (reference sequence). V gene TRBV5-4 combines with J gene TRBJ2-5; D not resolved. The sample here was peripheral blood, taken from a patient treated with radiotherapy plus ipilimumab. The sequence was obtained from a human donor with non-small cell lung cancer who had stable disease on radiotherapy plus ipilimumab. CDR3 protein: CASSVPYQQETQYF. CDR3 DNA sequence: TGTGCCAGCAGCGTACCCTATCAGCAAGAGACCCAGTACTTC.